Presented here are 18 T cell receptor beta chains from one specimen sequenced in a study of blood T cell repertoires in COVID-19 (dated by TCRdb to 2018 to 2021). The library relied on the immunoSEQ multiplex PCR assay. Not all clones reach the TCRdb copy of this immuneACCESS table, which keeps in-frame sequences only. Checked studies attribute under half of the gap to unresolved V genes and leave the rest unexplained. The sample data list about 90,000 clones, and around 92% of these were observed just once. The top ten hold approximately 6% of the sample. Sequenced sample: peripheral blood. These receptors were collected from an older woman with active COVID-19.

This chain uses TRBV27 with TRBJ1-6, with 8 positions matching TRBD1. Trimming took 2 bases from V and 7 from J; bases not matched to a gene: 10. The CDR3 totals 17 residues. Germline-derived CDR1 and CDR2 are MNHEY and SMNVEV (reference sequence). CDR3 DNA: TGTGCCAGCAGTTTAACCTCAGGGGGCGCGGGAAATTCACCCCTCCACTTT. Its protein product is CASSLTSGGAGNSPLHF.

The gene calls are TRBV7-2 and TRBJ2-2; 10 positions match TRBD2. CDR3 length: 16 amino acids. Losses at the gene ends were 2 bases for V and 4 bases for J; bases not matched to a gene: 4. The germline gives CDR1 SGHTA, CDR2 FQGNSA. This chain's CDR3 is CASSLRTSGRTGELFF. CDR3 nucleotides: TGTGCCAGCAGCTTACGGACTAGCGGCCGCACCGGGGAGCTGTTTTTT.

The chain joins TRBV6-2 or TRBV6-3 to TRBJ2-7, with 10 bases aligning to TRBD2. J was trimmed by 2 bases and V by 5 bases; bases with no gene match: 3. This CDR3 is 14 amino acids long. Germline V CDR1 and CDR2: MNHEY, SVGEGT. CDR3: CASSHGTSAYEQYF. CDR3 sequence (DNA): TGTGCCAGCAGTCACGGGACTAGCGCCTACGAGCAGTACTTC.

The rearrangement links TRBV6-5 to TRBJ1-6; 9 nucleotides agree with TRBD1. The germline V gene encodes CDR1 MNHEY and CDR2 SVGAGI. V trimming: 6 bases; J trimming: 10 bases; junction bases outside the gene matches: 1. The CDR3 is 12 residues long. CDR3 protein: CASRTGGSPLHF. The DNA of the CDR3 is TGTGCCAGCAGGACAGGGGGATCACCCCTCCACTTT.

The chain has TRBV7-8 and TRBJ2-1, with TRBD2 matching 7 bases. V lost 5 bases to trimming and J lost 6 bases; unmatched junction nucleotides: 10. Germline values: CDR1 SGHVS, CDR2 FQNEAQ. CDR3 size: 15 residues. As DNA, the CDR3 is TGTGCCAGCAGCCGAACTAGCGCCGCAGGCAATGAGCAGTTCTTC. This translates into CASSRTSAAGNEQFF.

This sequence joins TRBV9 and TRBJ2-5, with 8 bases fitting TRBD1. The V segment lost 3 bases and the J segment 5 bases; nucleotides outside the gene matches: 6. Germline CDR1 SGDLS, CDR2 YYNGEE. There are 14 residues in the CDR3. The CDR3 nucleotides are TGTGCCAGCAGCGCCGCAGGGGGCAGGGAGACCCAGTACTTC. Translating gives CASSAAGGRETQYF.

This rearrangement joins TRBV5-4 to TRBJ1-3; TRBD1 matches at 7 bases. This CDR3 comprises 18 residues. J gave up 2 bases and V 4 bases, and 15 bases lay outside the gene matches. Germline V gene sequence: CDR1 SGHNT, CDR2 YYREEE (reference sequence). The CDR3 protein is CASSEGQIDSSPGNTIYF. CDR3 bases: TGTGCCAGCAGCGAGGGACAGATAGATAGTTCCCCTGGAAACACCATATATTTT.

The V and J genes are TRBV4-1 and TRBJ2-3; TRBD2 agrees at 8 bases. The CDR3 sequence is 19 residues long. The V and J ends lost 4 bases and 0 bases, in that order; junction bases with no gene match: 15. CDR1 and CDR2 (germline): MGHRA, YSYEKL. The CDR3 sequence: CASSLFEGAGASSTDTQYF. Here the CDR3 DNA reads TGCGCCAGCAGCCTATTTGAGGGAGCGGGGGCCTCTAGCACAGATACGCAGTATTTT.

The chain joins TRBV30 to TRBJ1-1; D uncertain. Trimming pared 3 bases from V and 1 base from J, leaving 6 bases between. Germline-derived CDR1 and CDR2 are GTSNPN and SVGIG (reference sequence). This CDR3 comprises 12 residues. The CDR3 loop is CAWRRGNTEAFF. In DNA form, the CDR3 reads TGTGCCTGGAGGCGGGGGAACACTGAAGCTTTCTTT.

The CDR3 reads CASSPSTGTGELFF. In nucleotides, the CDR3 is TGTGCCAGCAGCCCATCGACAGGGACCGGGGAGCTGTTTTTT. This sequence joins TRBV3-1 (or the pseudogene TRBV3-2) and TRBJ2-2; TRBD1 aligns across 7 bases. J lost 5 bases, V lost 4 bases, and 4 bases had no gene match. The CDR3 is made up of 14 amino acids. The germline V gene has CDR1 LGHDT and CDR2 YNNKEL (reference sequence).

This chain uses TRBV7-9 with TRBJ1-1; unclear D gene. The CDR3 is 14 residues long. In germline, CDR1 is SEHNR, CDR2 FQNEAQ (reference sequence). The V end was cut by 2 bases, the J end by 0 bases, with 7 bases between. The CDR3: CASSLSHLNTEAFF. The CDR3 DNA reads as TGTGCCAGCAGCTTATCACACCTGAACACTGAAGCTTTCTTT.

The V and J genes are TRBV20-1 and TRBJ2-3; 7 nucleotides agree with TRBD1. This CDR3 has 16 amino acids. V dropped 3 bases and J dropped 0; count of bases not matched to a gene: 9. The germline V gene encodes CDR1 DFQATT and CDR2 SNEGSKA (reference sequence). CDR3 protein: CSASIEGALSTDTQYF. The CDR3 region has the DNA TGCAGTGCTAGTATTGAGGGGGCGCTCAGCACAGATACGCAGTATTTT.

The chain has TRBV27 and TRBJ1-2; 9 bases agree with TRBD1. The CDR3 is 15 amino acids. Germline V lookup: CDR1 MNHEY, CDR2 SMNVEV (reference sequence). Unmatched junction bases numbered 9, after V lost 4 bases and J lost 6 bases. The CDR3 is CASSSSIGTGNGYTF. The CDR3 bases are TGTGCCAGCAGTTCCTCGATCGGGACAGGGAATGGCTACACCTTC.

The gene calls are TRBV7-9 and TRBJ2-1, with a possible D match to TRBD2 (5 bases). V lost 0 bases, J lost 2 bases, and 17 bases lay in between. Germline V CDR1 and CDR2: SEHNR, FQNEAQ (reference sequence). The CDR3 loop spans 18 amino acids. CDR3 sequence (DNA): TGTGCCAGCAGCTTAGCGCAAGGGCCCCGGAGGCCCTACAATGAGCAGTTCTTC. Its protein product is CASSLAQGPRRPYNEQFF.

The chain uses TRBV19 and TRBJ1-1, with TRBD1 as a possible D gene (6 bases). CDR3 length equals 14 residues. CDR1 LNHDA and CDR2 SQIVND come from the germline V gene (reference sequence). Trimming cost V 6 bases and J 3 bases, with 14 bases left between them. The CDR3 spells CASRPTGSYTEAFF. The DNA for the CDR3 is TGTGCCAGTAGGCCCACAGGGTCTTACACTGAAGCTTTCTTT.

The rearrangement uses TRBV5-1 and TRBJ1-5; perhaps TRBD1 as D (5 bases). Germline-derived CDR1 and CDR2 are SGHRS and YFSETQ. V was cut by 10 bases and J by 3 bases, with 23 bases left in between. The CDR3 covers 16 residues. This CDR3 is CAPTGGNRRVNQPQHF. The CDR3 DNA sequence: TGCGCCCCCACTGGGGGAAACAGGAGGGTCAATCAGCCCCAGCATTTT.

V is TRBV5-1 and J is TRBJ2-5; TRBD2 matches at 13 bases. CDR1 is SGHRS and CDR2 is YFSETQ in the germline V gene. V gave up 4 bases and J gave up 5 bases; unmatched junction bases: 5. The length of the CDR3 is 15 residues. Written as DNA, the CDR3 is TGCGCCAGCAGCCCTGGACTAGCGGGAGCGGAGACCCAGTACTTC. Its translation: CASSPGLAGAETQYF. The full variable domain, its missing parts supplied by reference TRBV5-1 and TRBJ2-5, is KAGVTQTPRYLIKTRGQQVTLSCSPISGHRSVSWYQQTPGQGLQFLFEYFSETQRNKGNFPGRFSGRQFSNSRSEMNVSTLELGDSALYLCASSPGLAGAETQYFGPGTRLLVL.

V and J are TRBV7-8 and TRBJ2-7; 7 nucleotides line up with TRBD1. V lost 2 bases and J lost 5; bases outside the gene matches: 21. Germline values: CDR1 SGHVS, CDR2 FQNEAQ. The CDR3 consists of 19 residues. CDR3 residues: CASSLTRFPGQTLGHEQYF. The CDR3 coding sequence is TGTGCCAGCAGCTTAACCAGATTTCCGGGACAGACCTTAGGGCACGAGCAGTACTTC.